The 7 T cell receptor beta chains in this list originate from one sample, sequenced in a study of T cell responses to AZD1222 COVID-19 vaccine (dated by TCRdb to the early 2020s). According to the study, the label for this sample's time point signals: baseline before first vaccination. The library was produced with the immunoSEQ multiplex PCR assay. TCRdb holds this immuneACCESS table with in-frame rearrangements only. Some clones are missing; in checked studies, unresolved V genes explain under half, and the rest has no known cause. For this sample the table gives approximately 200,000 clones, of which almost 90% were detected only once. The top ten clones comprise approximately 7.7% of the sample. The specimen was peripheral blood, collected on day 0 of AZD1222 vaccination. These receptor sequences come from an adult in good health.

The chain couples TRBV9 to TRBJ2-2; D not resolved. Germline CDR1 reads SGDLS; CDR2 reads YYNGEE. V was pared by 0 bases and J by 1 base, with 7 bases between. The CDR3 totals 15 residues. In DNA form, the CDR3 reads TGTGCCAGCAGCGTAGGAGCTGTGAACACCGGGGAGCTGTTTTTT. Translated, it gives CASSVGAVNTGELFF.

A single count supports this clone. The chain uses TRBV5-1 and TRBJ1-2; D perhaps matches TRBD1 (5 bases). CDR3 length: 14 amino acids. The germline V and J ends were trimmed by 4 bases and 4 bases, with 14 bases remaining between them. CDR1 and CDR2 (germline): SGHRS, YFSETQ. The CDR3 DNA reads as TGCGCCAGCAGCCCGGACGGCAGGGTCTATGGCTACACCTTC. This encodes CASSPDGRVYGYTF.

The V gene is TRBV3-1 (or the pseudogene TRBV3-2), the J gene TRBJ2-3, with TRBD2 matching over 11 bases. This CDR3 region has 18 residues. J lost 1 base, V lost 2 bases, and 8 bases had no gene match. Germline V lookup: CDR1 LGHDT, CDR2 YNNKEL (reference sequence). CDR3 bases: TGTGCCAGCAGCCAAAGGACAGGGACTAGCGGAGGCACAGATACGCAGTATTTT. Translated, it gives CASSQRTGTSGGTDTQYF.

With respect to this clone: Sequence at one end of the junction differs from germline and may be a read error. The rearrangement joins TRBV5-1 to TRBJ1-4; D remains unclear. Germline CDR1 and CDR2: SGHRS and YFSETQ. This CDR3 is 14 amino acids long. The CDR3 protein is CASSRGIAVERLFF. The CDR3 DNA reads TGCGCCAGCAGCCGAGGGATTGCAGTAGAAAGACTGTTTTTT.

V and J are TRBV19 and TRBJ1-1; 8 bases line up with TRBD1. CDR1 and CDR2 (germline): LNHDA, SQIVND (reference sequence). The CDR3 runs 14 residues. Trimming removed 6 bases from V and 5 bases from J; junction bases left unmatched: 8. CDR3 amino acids: CASRTQGVWTEAFF. The CDR3 nucleotides read TGTGCCAGTAGGACACAGGGGGTGTGGACTGAAGCTTTCTTT. Using reference TRBV19 and TRBJ1-1 for the parts outside the CDR3, the full variable domain is DGGITQSPKYLFRKEGQNVTLSCEQNLNHDAMYWYRQDPGQGLRLIYYSQIVNDFQKGDIAEGYSVSREKKESFPLTVTSAQKNPTAFYLCASRTQGVWTEAFFGQGTRLTVV.

The chain is built from TRBV4-2 and TRBJ2-3; weak D call: TRBD1 (6 bases). Germline V gives CDR1 LGHNA, CDR2 YNFKEQ. V dropped 2 bases and J dropped 2 bases, with 17 bases sitting between them. The CDR3 is 17 amino acids. CDR3 coding DNA: TGTGCCAGCAGCCAATCCGGGACACCAGTAGCCACAGATACGCAGTATTTT. This translates into CASSQSGTPVATDTQYF.

This chain joins TRBV6-5 and TRBJ1-2; a possible D gene is TRBD1 (6 bases). The CDR3 extends over 15 amino acids. Germline V gene lookup returns CDR1 MNHEY and CDR2 SVGAGI. With 5 bases removed from V and 6 bases from J, the gap between germline ends came to 19 bases. The CDR3 loop is CASSQQWEGGHGYTF. CDR3 DNA: TGTGCCAGCAGTCAACAATGGGAGGGGGGTCATGGCTACACCTTC.